Below are 10 T cell receptor beta chains sequenced from a single sample in a study of cytomegalovirus exposure and HLA in healthy donors. 60 Vbeta and 13 Jbeta primers were used in PCR. Sequencing used immunoSEQ multiplex PCR; TCRdb keeps in-frame clones, though not all of them. Among some 160,000 clones listed, 55% to 85% were seen once. The sequenced material came from PBMCs. These receptor sequences come from a man between 35 and 55 years old in good health and CMV-seronegative.

This clone was detected only once. The chain carries TRBV7-3 and TRBJ2-2; no definite D call. This CDR3 spans 15 amino acids. V dropped 1 base and J dropped 1 base, with 7 bases sitting between them. The germline V gene has CDR1 SGHTA and CDR2 FQGTGA. The CDR3 nucleotides are TGTGCCAGCAGCTTAAATACGGTGAACACCGGGGAGCTGTTTTTT. As protein: CASSLNTVNTGELFF.

This clone was seen more than once but under ten times. The V gene is TRBV7-2, the J gene TRBJ2-1, with 9 nucleotides matching TRBD1. CDR3 length: 15 amino acids. Germline lookup yields CDR1 SGHTA and CDR2 FQGNSA. The V gene end was trimmed by 4 bases and the J gene end by 2 bases; junction bases not matched to a gene: 3. The CDR3 DNA sequence: TGTGCCAGCAGCTCGGGACAGGGACCCTACAATGAGCAGTTCTTC. Protein product: CASSSGQGPYNEQFF.

The V gene is TRBV2, the J gene TRBJ2-7, with a weak D call TRBD2 (6 bases). V was trimmed by 4 bases and J by 5 bases, leaving 9 bases between them. This CDR3 spans 12 amino acids. Germline CDR1 reads SNHLY; CDR2 reads FYNNEI. CDR3 DNA: TGTGCCAGCAGTGGTGGGGGGAACGAGCAGTACTTC. It codes for CASSGGGNEQYF.

The gene calls are TRBV15 and TRBJ2-7; 8 nucleotides align to TRBD1. From germline, CDR1 is LNHNV and CDR2 YYDKDF (reference sequence). The CDR3 has 16 residues. The junction had 10 bases not matched to a gene; V was cut back by 4 bases and J by 2 bases. The CDR3: CATSTGTGNPTYEQYF. CDR3 in DNA: TGTGCCACCAGCACCGGGACAGGTAACCCTACCTACGAGCAGTACTTC.

The rearrangement joins TRBV28 to TRBJ2-7; the match to TRBD2 covers 7 bases. CDR3 length equals 15 residues. Per germline, CDR1 MDHEN and CDR2 SYDVKM. Germline trimming cut 6 bases from V and 3 bases from J; bases unmatched to any gene: 11. The CDR3 sequence: CASSDPASGRYEQYF. In DNA form, the CDR3 reads TGTGCCAGCAGCGATCCTGCTAGCGGCCGCTACGAGCAGTACTTC.

Notes on this clone: The junction does not match germline at one end; this may be a read error. The chain recombines TRBV25-1 with TRBJ1-3; 10 bases are a match to TRBD1. The germline V gene encodes CDR1 MGHDK and CDR2 SYGVNS. The CDR3 is made up of 18 amino acids. CDR3 bases: TGTGCCAGCAGCGAATATTTGGGTGGACAGGGGGATGGAAACACCATATATTTT. Its protein is CASSEYLGGQGDGNTIYF.

This clone was counted a few times. The rearrangement uses TRBV6-1 and TRBJ1-6; D may be TRBD1 (5 bases). V lost 4 bases and J lost 9, with 13 bases in between. CDR1 is MNHNS and CDR2 is SASEGT in the germline V gene. This CDR3 is 14 amino acids long. The CDR3 protein is CASSVSGHGSPLHF. CDR3 nucleotides: TGTGCCAGCAGTGTCTCAGGGCACGGTTCACCCCTCCACTTT.

A remark on this clone: At one end, the junction sequence differs from germline, possibly due to a read error. The chain is built from TRBV7-2 and TRBJ1-5; perhaps TRBD1 as D (6 bases). Germline values: CDR1 SGHTA, CDR2 FQGNSA. The CDR3 runs to 13 residues. CDR3 bases: TGTGCCAGCAGCGGACAGAACCTTCAAGCCCAGAATTTT. It yields the protein CASSGQNLQAQNF.

This sequence joins TRBV29-1 and TRBJ2-3; D is possibly TRBD1 (6 bases). The length of the CDR3 is 13 residues. The V end lost 3 bases, the J end lost 2 bases, and 9 bases lay between the germline ends. Germline values: CDR1 SQVTM, CDR2 ANQGSEA. CDR3 region: CSVEGAYTDTQYF. The DNA of the CDR3 is TGCAGCGTTGAGGGGGCGTACACAGATACGCAGTATTTT.

The genes are TRBV5-1 and TRBJ1-2, with 9 bases that match TRBD1. Trimming took 4 bases from V and 5 from J; bases not matched to a gene: 12. This CDR3 region has 16 residues. Germline CDR1 SGHRS, CDR2 YFSETQ. The CDR3 DNA is TGCGCCAGCAGCCCGGGACAGGGCGCGGTCAAATATGGCTACACCTTC. Protein product: CASSPGQGAVKYGYTF.